The rows below give T cell receptor beta chains drawn from one sample of a study of blood T cell repertoires in COVID-19. TCRdb's copy holds only in-frame clones and misses some; the assay was immunoSEQ multiplex PCR. The sample lists 450,000 or so clones; around 90% were seen once. The sequenced material came from peripheral blood. The receptors stem from a man aged 18 to 29 with COVID-19, enrolled during active disease. The CDR3 runs from the conserved cysteine through the conserved F or W. A clone size is listed for some rows: how often the clone was seen (once, few, many), or a class if it is expanded.

clone_size	v_call	j_call	cdr3_aa
-	TRBV4-1	TRBJ2-3	CASSQGAGGLFDTQYF
-	TRBV29-1	TRBJ2-7	CSARGGSYEQYF
-	TRBV6-5	TRBJ2-2	CASSYSVQLNTGELFF
-	TRBV11-2	TRBJ2-2	CASSLGVRVDTGELFF
-	TRBV5-4	TRBJ1-4	CASSLYHREGEKLFF
-	TRBV9	TRBJ2-1	CASSPSGAGGNEQFF
-	TRBV4-1	TRBJ1-2	CASSPGLTRGYGYTF
-	TRBV27	TRBJ2-7	CASSPRTSGYEQYF
-	TRBV6-5	TRBJ2-3	CASRLVVTDTQYF
-	TRBV7-9	TRBJ2-1	CASRPPQNYNEQFF
-	TRBV7-8	TRBJ2-3	CASSLWRGAPTDTQYF
-	TRBV18	TRBJ2-3	CASSPGGSTDTQYF
-	TRBV7-8	TRBJ2-5	CASSLPSGGARETQYF
-	TRBV12-2	TRBJ2-5	CASRRQGIWTQYF
-	TRBV7-9	TRBJ2-5	CASTPSGGQTQYF
-	TRBV3-1/TRBV3-2	TRBJ1-4	CASSQGKGELFF
-	TRBV5-1	TRBJ2-5	CASSLMPGRETQYF
-	TRBV19	TRBJ1-6	CATTGGRRSPLHF
-	TRBV2	TRBJ2-7	CASSERQGYEQYF
-	TRBV6-1	TRBJ2-5	CASRVSGGGQETQYF
-	TRBV2	TRBJ2-1	CASTNERGDYNEQFF
-	TRBV5-1	TRBJ2-5	CASSVYGTSAETQYF
-	TRBV23-1	TRBJ2-7	CASPGQPYEQYF
-	TRBV23-1	TRBJ2-1	CASSPPGTGALNEQFF
-	TRBV19	TRBJ1-1	CASRPSRVIEAFF
-	TRBV5-5	TRBJ2-7	CASSPGGVGYEQYF
-	TRBV6-6	TRBJ2-7	CASTRGEEQYF
-	TRBV15	TRBJ2-6	CATSTEPTGANVLTF
-	TRBV6-5	TRBJ2-7	CASGEEFRNEQYF
-	TRBV5-1	TRBJ2-3	CASSLAEGTDTQYF
-	TRBV10-3	TRBJ2-7	CAISGRSGGGEQYF
-	TRBV7-9	TRBJ2-2	CASSPLAFANTGELFF
-	TRBV25-1	TRBJ1-4	CVSSETLGAALNEKLFF
-	TRBV12-5	TRBJ2-1	CASGLVLGQGANEQFF
-	TRBV6-5	TRBJ2-2	CASSSTGYGGELFF
-	TRBV5-8	TRBJ2-4	CASRGGSLAKNIQYF
-	TRBV10-3	TRBJ1-2	CAISDSEGDRGYTF
once	TRBV6-5	TRBJ1-5	CASSPSPGQPQHF
-	TRBV13	TRBJ2-1	CASSPPDNEQFF
few	TRBV14	TRBJ1-1	CASSQEREGKRTEAFF
-	TRBV19	TRBJ1-5	CASSRQGDQPQHF
-	TRBV4-2	TRBJ2-1	CASSQDRTGGPDEQFF
-	TRBV7-9	TRBJ1-3	CASSFLTGGRSGNTIYF
-	TRBV24-1	TRBJ2-2	CATPRGQGNTGELFF
-	TRBV5-5	TRBJ1-4	CASKQGINEKLFF
-	TRBV13	TRBJ2-7	CASSLPGSYEQYF
few	TRBV12-3/TRBV12-4	TRBJ1-2	CASSLGQYGYTF
-	TRBV11-3	TRBJ1-6	CASSFRTTHSPLHF
-	TRBV23-1	TRBJ2-7	CASSFPPF
-	TRBV12-3/TRBV12-4	TRBJ2-1	CASTNEDDREQFF
-	TRBV4-2	TRBJ2-1	CASSHDFGTENEQFF
-	TRBV18	TRBJ1-1	CASSPSVGPEAFF
-	TRBV27	TRBJ2-7	CASSLGQGANEQYF
-	TRBV28	TRBJ2-2	CASIGAGQGAIGELFF
once	TRBV27	TRBJ1-2	CASRRRTGPYGYTF
-	TRBV18	TRBJ2-1	CASSPPTGEVPFF
-	TRBV5-8	TRBJ1-5	CASSLSLDLTGYNQPQHF
-	TRBV11-3	TRBJ1-1	CASSLGPRYSGGVAFF
-	TRBV6-5	TRBJ1-6	CASTGHTDSPLHF